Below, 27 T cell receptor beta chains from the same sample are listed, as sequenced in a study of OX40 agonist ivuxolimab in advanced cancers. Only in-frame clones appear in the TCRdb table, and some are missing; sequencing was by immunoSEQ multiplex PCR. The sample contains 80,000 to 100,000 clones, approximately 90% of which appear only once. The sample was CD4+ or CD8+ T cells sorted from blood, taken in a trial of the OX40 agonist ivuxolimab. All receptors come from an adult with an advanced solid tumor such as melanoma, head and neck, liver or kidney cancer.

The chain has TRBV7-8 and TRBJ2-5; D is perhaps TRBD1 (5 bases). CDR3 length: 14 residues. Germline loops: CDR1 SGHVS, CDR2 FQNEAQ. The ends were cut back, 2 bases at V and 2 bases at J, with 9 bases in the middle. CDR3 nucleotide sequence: TGTGCCAGCAGCTTAAGACAGTATCAAGAGACCCAGTACTTC. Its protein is CASSLRQYQETQYF.

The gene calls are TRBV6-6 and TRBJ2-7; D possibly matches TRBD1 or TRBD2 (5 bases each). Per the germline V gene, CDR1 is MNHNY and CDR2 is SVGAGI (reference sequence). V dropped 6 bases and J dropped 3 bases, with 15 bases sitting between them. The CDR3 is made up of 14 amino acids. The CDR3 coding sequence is TGTGCCAGCAGACGACCGGGACGTGACTACGAGCAGTACTTC. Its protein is CASRRPGRDYEQYF.

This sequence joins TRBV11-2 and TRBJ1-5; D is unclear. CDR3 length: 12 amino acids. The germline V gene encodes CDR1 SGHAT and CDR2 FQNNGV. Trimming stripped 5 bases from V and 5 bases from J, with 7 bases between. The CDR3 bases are TGTGCCAGCAGCCGACCGGATCAGCCCCAGCATTTT. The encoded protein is CASSRPDQPQHF.

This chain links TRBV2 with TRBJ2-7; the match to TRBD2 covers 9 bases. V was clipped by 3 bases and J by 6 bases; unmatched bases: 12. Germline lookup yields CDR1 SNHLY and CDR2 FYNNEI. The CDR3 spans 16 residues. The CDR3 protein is CASSDRAGGSVGEQYF. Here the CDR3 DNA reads TGTGCCAGCAGTGATCGAGCGGGAGGATCGGTGGGCGAGCAGTACTTC. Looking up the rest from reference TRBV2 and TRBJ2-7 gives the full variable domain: EPEVTQTPSHQVTQMGQEVILRCVPISNHLYFYWYRQILGQKVEFLVSFYNNEISEKSEIFDDQFSVERPDGSNFTLKIRSTKLEDSAMYFCASSDRAGGSVGEQYFGPGTRLTVT.

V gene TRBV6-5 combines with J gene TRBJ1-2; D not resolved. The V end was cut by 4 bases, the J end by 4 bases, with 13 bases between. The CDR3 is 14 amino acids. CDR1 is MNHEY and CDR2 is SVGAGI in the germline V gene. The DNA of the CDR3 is TGTGCCAGCAGTTCCCTGGACGGCATCTATGGCTACACCTTC. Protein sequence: CASSSLDGIYGYTF.

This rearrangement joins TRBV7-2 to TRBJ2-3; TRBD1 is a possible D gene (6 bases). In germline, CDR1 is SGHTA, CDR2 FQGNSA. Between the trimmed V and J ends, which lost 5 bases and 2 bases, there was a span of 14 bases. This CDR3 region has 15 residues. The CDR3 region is CASSPFTGNTDTQYF. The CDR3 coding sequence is TGTGCCAGCAGCCCCTTTACAGGGAACACAGATACGCAGTATTTT. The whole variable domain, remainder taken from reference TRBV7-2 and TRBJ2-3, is GAGVSQSPSNKVTEKGKDVELRCDPISGHTALYWYRQSLGQGLEFLIYFQGNSAPDKSGLPSDRFSAERTGGSVSTLTIQRTQQEDSAVYLCASSPFTGNTDTQYFGPGTRLTVL.

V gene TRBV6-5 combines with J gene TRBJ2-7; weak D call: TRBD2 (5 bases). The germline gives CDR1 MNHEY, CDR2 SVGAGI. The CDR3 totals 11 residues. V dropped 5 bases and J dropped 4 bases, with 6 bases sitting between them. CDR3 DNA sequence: TGTGCCAGCAGTCGGGGTTACGAGCAGTACTTC. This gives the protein CASSRGYEQYF.

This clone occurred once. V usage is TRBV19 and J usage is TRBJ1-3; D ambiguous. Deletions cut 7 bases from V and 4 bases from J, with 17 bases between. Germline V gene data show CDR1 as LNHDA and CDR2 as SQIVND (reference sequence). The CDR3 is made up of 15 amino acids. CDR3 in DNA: TGTGCCAGTACCCATCTTGGAGGGCCCGGAAACACCATATATTTT. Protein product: CASTHLGGPGNTIYF.

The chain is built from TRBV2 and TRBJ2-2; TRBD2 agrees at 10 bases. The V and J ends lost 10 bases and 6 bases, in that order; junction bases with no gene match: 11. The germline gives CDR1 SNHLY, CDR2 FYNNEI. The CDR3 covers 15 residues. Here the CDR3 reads CATKRLAGDPGELFF. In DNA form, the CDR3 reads TGTGCCACTAAGCGTCTAGCGGGAGACCCCGGGGAGCTGTTTTTT.

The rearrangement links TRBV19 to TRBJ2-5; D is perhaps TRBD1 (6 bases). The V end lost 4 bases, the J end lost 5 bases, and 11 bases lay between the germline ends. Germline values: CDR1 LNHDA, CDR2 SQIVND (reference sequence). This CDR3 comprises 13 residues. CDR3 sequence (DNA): TGTGCCAGTAGTAGCCGGGACACGGAGACCCAGTACTTC. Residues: CASSSRDTETQYF.

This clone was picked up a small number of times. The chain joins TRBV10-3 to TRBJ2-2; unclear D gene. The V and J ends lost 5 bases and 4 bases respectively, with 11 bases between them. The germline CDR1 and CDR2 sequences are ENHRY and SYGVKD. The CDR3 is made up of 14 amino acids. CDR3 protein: CAISSEVATGELFF. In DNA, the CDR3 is TGTGCCATCAGTTCCGAGGTGGCCACCGGGGAGCTGTTTTTT.

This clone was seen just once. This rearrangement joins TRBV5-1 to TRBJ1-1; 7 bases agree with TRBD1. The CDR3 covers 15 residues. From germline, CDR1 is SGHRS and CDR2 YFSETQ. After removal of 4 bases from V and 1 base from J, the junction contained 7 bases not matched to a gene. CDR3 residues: CASSQKRTGNTEAFF. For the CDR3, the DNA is TGCGCCAGCAGCCAAAAACGGACAGGGAACACTGAAGCTTTCTTT.

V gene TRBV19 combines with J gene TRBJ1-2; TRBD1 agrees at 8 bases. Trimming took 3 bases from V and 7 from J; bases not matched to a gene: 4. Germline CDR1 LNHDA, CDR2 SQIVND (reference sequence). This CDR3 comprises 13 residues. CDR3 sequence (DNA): TGTGCCAGTAGTATCGGACAGGGACGTGGCTACACCTTC. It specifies CASSIGQGRGYTF.

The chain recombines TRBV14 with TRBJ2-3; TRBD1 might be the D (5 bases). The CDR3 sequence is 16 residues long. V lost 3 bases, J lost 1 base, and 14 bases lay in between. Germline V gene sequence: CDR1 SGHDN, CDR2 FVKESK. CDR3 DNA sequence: TGTGCCAGCAGCCATGGCAGGGTTCTTCGCACAGATACGCAGTATTTT. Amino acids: CASSHGRVLRTDTQYF.

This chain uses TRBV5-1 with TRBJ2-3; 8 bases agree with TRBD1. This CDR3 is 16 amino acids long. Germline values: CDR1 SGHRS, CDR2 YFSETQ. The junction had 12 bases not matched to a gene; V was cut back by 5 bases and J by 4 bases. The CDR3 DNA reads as TGCGCCAGCAGGTCGAAAGAAGGACAGGGATCAGATACGCAGTATTTT. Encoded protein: CASRSKEGQGSDTQYF.

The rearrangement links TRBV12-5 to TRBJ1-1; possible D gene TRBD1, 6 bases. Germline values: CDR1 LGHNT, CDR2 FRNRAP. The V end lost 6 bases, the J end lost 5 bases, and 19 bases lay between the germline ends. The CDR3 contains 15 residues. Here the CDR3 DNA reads TGTGCTAGTGGGACGAATAGACAGGTTTTTACTGAAGCTTTCTTT. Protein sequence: CASGTNRQVFTEAFF.

The CDR3 protein is CASSKGGDTEAFF. The CDR3 coding sequence is TGCGCCAGCAGCAAGGGGGGAGACACTGAAGCTTTCTTT. This chain uses TRBV10-1 with TRBJ1-1; TRBD1 is a possible D gene (6 bases). This CDR3 is built from 13 residues. V lost 6 bases to trimming and J lost 3 bases, with 11 bases between them. The germline gives CDR1 WNHNN, CDR2 SYGVQD (reference sequence).

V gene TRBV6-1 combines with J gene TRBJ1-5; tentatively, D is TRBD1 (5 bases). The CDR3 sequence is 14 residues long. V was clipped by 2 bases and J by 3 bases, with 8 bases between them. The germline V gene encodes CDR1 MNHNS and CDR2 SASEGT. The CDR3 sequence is CASSESGHNQPQHF. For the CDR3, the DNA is TGTGCCAGCAGTGAATCAGGGCACAATCAGCCCCAGCATTTT.

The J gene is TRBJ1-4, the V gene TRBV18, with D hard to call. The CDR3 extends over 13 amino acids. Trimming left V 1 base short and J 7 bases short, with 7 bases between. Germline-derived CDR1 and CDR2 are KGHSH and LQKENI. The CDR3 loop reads CASSPRIGEKLFF. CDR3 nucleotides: TGTGCCAGCTCACCACGCATCGGTGAAAAACTGTTTTTT. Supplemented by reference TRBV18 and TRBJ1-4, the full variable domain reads NAGVMQNPRHLVRRRGQEARLRCSPMKGHSHVYWYRQLPEEGLKFMVYLQKENIIDESGMPKERFSAEFPKEGPSILRIQQVVRGDSAAYFCASSPRIGEKLFFGSGTQLSVL.

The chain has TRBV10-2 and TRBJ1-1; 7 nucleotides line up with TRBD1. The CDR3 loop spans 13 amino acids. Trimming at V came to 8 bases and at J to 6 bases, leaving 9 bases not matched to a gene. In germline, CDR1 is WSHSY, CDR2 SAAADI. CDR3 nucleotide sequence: TGCGCCAGCTGCGGGACAGTGAGGTCTGAAGCTTTCTTT. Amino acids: CASCGTVRSEAFF.

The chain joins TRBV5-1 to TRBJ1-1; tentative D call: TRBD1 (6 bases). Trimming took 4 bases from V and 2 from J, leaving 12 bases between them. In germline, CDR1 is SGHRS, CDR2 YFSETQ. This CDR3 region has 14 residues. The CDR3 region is CASSPGTPNTEAFF. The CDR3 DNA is TGCGCCAGCAGCCCCGGGACACCTAACACTGAAGCTTTCTTT.

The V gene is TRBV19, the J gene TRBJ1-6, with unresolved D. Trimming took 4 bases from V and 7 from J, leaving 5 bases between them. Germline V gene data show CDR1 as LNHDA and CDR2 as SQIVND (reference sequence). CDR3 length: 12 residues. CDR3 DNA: TGTGCCAGTAGTAAGTCGAATTCACCCCTCCACTTT. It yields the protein CASSKSNSPLHF.

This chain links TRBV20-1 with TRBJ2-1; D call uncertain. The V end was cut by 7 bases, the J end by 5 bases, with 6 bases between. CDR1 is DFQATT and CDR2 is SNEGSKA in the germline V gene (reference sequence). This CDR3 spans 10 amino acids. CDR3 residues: CSGVDNEQFF. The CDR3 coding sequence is TGCAGTGGAGTTGACAATGAGCAGTTCTTC.

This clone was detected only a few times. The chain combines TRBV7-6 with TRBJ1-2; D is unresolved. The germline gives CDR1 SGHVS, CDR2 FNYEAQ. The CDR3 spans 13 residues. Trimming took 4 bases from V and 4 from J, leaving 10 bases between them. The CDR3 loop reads CASSSSLSYGYTF. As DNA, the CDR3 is TGTGCCAGCAGCTCTTCCCTGTCCTATGGCTACACCTTC.

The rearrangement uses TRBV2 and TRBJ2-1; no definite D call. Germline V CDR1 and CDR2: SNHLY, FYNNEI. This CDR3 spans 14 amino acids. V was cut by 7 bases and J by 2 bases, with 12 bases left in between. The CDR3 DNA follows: TGTGCCAGCAATGGAGAATCAACCTACAATGAGCAGTTCTTC. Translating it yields CASNGESTYNEQFF.

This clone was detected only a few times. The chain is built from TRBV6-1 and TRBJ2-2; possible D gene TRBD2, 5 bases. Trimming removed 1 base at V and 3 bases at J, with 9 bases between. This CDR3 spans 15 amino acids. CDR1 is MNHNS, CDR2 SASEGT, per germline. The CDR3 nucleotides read TGTGCCAGCAGTGAAGGGCGGGCGCACACCGGGGAGCTGTTTTTT. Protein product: CASSEGRAHTGELFF.

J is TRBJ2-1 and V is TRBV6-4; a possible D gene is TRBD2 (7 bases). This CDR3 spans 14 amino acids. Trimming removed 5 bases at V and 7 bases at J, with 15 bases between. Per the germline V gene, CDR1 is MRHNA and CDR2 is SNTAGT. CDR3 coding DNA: TGTGCCAGCAGTTGGTGGGAGGGGGGGAATGAGCAGTTCTTC. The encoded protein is CASSWWEGGNEQFF.